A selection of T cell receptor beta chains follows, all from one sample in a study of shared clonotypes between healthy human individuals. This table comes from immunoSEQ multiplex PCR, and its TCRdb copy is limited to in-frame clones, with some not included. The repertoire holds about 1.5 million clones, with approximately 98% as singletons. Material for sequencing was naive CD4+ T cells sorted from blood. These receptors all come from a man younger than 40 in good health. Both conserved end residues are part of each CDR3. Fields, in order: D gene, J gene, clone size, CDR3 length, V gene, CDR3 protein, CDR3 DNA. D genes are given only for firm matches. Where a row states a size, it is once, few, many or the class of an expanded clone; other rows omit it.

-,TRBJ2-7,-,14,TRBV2,CASSARISSYEQYF,TGTGCCAGCAGTGCGCGTATCAGCTCCTACGAGCAGTACTTC
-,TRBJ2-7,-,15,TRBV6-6,CASRATDRKMYEQYF,TGTGCCAGCAGGGCGACCGACAGGAAGATGTACGAGCAGTACTTC
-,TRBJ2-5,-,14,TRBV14,CASSQRLSPKTQYF,TGTGCCAGCAGCCAACGGCTAAGTCCCAAGACCCAGTACTTC
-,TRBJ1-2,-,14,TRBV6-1,CASSEFEGLYGYTF,TGTGCCAGCAGTGAATTTGAGGGGCTCTATGGCTACACCTTC
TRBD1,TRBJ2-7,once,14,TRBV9,CASSVGQGFYEQYF,TGTGCCAGCAGCGTAGGACAGGGGTTTTACGAGCAGTACTTC
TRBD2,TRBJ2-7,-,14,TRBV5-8,CASSYSGRAYEQYF,TGTGCCAGCAGCTATAGCGGGAGGGCCTACGAGCAGTACTTC
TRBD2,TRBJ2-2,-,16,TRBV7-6,CASSKGTSGNTGELFF,TGTGCCAGCAGCAAGGGGACTAGCGGTAACACCGGGGAGCTGTTTTTT
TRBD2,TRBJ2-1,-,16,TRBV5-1,CASSLGLAGGLDEQFF,TGCGCCAGCAGCTTGGGACTAGCGGGAGGGCTTGATGAGCAGTTCTTC
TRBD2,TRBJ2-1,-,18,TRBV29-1,CSVDLGTSGRAFYNEQFF,TGCAGCGTCGACTTAGGGACTAGCGGGAGGGCCTTCTACAATGAGCAGTTCTTC
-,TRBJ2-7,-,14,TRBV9,CASSAGADSYEQYF,TGTGCCAGCAGCGCCGGGGCTGACTCCTACGAGCAGTACTTC
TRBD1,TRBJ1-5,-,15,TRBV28,CASTKPDRANQPQHF,TGTGCCAGCACCAAGCCCGACAGGGCCAATCAGCCCCAGCATTTT
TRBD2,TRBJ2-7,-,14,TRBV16,CASTLLAGDYEQYF,TGTGCCAGCACCTTACTAGCGGGGGACTACGAGCAGTACTTC
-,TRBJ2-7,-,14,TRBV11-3,CASSLLGETYEQYF,TGTGCCAGCAGCTTATTGGGGGAGACCTACGAGCAGTACTTC
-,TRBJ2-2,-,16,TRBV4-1,CASSQTRGKNTGELFF,TGCGCCAGCAGCCAAACACGCGGGAAGAACACCGGGGAGCTGTTTTTT
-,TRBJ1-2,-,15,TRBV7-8,CASSFFGTALIGYTF,TGTGCCAGCAGCTTTTTCGGGACGGCCCTTATCGGCTACACCTTC
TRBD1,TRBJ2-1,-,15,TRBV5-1,CASSLGQGAVDEQFF,TGCGCCAGCAGCCTGGGACAGGGGGCAGTCGATGAGCAGTTCTTC
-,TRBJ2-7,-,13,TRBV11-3,CASSPPASDEQYF,TGTGCCAGCAGCCCCCCCGCTTCTGACGAGCAGTACTTC
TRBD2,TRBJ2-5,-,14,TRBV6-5,CASTRTSGEETQYF,TGTGCCAGCACCAGGACTAGCGGTGAAGAGACCCAGTACTTC
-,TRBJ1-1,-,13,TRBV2,CASTPGGNTEAFF,TGTGCCAGCACCCCGGGCGGGAACACTGAAGCTTTCTTT
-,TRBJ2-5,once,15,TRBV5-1,CASSTIRDKRETQYF,TGCGCCAGCAGCACTATCCGGGACAAGCGAGAGACCCAGTACTTC
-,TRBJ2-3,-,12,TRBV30,CAWIPIGETQYF,TGTGCCTGGATTCCAATAGGGGAAACGCAGTATTTT
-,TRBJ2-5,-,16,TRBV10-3,CAISVARRTGGETQYF,TGTGCCATCAGTGTGGCCAGAAGAACAGGAGGGGAGACCCAGTACTTC
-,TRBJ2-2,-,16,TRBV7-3,CASSLAAPGNTGELFF,TGTGCCAGCAGCTTAGCTGCCCCGGGCAACACCGGGGAGCTGTTTTTT
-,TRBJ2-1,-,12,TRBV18,CASSRPGNEQFF,TGTGCCAGCTCACGACCGGGGAATGAGCAGTTCTTC
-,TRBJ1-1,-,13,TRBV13,CASSLAGGAGAFF,TGTGCCAGCAGCTTAGCCGGGGGGGCTGGAGCTTTCTTT
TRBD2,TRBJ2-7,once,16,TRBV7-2,CASSPPGLALAQEQYF,TGTGCCAGCAGCCCACCGGGACTAGCGTTGGCCCAGGAGCAGTACTTC
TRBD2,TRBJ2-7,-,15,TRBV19,CASSIQGLAGAEQYF,TGTGCCAGTAGTATACAAGGCCTAGCGGGGGCCGAGCAGTACTTC
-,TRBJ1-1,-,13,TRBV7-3,CASIIRPGAEAFF,TGTGCCAGCATTATTCGCCCGGGGGCCGAAGCTTTCTTT
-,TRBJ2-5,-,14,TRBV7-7,CASSPGGLQETQYF,TGTGCTAGCAGCCCCGGCGGGCTACAAGAGACCCAGTACTTC
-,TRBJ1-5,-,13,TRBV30,CAWSGGVDQPQHF,TGTGCCTGGAGTGGGGGTGTCGACCAGCCCCAGCATTTT
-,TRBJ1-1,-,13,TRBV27,CASSTTQGAEAFF,TGTGCCAGCAGTACCACACAGGGAGCTGAAGCTTTCTTT
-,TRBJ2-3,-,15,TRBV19,CASSTRQAFTDTQYF,TGTGCCAGTAGTACCAGACAGGCGTTCACAGATACGCAGTATTTT
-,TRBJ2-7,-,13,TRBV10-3,CASRSTDLGEQYF,TGTGCCTCGCGATCGACAGATCTAGGGGAGCAGTACTTC
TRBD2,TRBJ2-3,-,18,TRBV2,CASSPSRGPSGSPDTQYF,TGTGCCAGCAGTCCCTCACGCGGGCCTAGCGGGTCCCCAGATACGCAGTATTTT
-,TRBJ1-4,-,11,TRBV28,CASSSNEKLFF,TGTGCCAGCAGTAGTAATGAAAAACTGTTTTTT
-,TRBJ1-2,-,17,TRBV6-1,CASSEGRGGGQGEGYTF,TGTGCCAGCAGTGAAGGGCGTGGGGGGGGGCAGGGAGAGGGCTACACCTTC
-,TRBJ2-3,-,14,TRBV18,CASSPSSGPDTQYF,TGTGCCAGCTCACCGTCGTCAGGGCCAGATACGCAGTATTTT
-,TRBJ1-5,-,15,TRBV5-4,CASSPLFLGNQPQHF,TGTGCCAGCAGCCCGCTATTTTTGGGCAATCAGCCCCAGCATTTT
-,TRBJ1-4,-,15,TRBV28,CASSFGGTRREKLFF,TGTGCCAGCAGTTTTGGAGGGACCCGGAGAGAAAAACTGTTTTTT
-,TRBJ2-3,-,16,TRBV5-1,CASSPGVGRGTDTQYF,TGCGCCAGCAGCCCGGGGGTGGGCCGAGGCACAGATACGCAGTATTTT
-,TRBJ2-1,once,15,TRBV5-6,CASSLVSKNYNEQFF,TGTGCCAGCAGCTTGGTTTCCAAAAACTACAATGAGCAGTTCTTC
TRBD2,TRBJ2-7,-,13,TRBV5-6,CASAREGVYEQYF,TGTGCCAGCGCCCGGGAGGGGGTCTACGAGCAGTACTTC
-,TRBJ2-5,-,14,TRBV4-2,CASSLGPGPETQYF,TGTGCCAGCAGCCTGGGCCCAGGGCCAGAGACCCAGTACTTC
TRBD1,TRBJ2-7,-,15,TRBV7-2,CASSHYETGTHEQYF,TGTGCCAGCAGCCATTATGAGACAGGGACGCACGAGCAGTACTTC
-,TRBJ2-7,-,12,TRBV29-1,CSVGTDSYEQYF,TGCAGCGTTGGGACGGATTCCTACGAGCAGTACTTC
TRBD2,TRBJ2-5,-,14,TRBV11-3,CASSSGLAGRTQYF,TGTGCCAGCAGCTCCGGACTAGCGGGCAGAACCCAGTACTTC